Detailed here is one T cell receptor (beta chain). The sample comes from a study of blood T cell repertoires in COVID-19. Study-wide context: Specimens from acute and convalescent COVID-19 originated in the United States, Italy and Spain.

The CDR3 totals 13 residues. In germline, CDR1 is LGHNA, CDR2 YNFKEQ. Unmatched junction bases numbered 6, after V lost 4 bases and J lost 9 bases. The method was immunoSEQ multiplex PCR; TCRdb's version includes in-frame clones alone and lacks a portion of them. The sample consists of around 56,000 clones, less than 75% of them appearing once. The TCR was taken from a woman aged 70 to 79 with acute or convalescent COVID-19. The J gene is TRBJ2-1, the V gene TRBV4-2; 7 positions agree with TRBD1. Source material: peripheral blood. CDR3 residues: CASSPGWDSEQFF. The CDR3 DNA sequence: TGTGCCAGCAGCCCCGGCTGGGACAGTGAGCAGTTCTTC.